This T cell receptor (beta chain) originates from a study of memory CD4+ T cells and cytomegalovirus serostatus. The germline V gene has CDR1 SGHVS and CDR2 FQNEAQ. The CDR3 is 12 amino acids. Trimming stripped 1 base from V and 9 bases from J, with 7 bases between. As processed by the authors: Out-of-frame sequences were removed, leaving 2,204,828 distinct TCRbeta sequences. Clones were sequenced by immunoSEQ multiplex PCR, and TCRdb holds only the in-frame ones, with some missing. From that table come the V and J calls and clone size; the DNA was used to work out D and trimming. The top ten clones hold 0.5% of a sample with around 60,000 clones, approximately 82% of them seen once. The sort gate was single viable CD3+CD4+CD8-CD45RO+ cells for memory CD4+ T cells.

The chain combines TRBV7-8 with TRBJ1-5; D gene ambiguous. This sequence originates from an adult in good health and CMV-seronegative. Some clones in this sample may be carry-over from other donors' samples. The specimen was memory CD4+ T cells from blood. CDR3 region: CASSLVGGPQHF. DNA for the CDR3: TGTGCCAGCAGCTTAGTCGGTGGGCCCCAGCATTTT.